Listed below are T cell receptor beta chains from one sample, sequenced in a study of OX40 agonist ivuxolimab in advanced cancers. Only in-frame clones appear in the TCRdb table, and some are missing; sequencing was by immunoSEQ multiplex PCR. The repertoire has some 60,000 clones, roughly 89% of them found once; the top ten carry 11% to 15%. The source material was CD4+ or CD8+ T cells sorted from blood, sampled in a trial of the OX40 agonist ivuxolimab. The source of these receptors is an adult with an advanced solid tumor such as melanoma, head and neck, liver or kidney cancer. Each CDR3 is given with its conserved first and last residue. Where a row states a size, it is once, few, many or the class of an expanded clone; other rows omit it.

clone_size	v_call	j_call	cdr3_aa
-	TRBV7-9	TRBJ1-4	CASSLAQNEKLFF
-	TRBV27	TRBJ2-1	CASRTPGSAYEQFF
-	TRBV7-8	TRBJ2-1	CASIPRPSDYNEQFF
-	TRBV5-4	TRBJ2-4	CASSPPDLRNIQYF
-	TRBV11-2	TRBJ1-6	CASSFGQGVSSPLHF
-	TRBV28	TRBJ1-2	CASSLSTGGYTF
few	TRBV4-3	TRBJ2-7	CASSQVPGREEYF
-	TRBV19	TRBJ2-2	CASKRVARGPNTGELFF
-	TRBV5-1	TRBJ2-2	CASSLVPSGSSEGSGELFF
-	TRBV6-6	TRBJ2-1	CASSYSDSEQFF
-	TRBV7-2	TRBJ2-5	CASSLIAGGGETQYF
-	TRBV7-2	TRBJ2-1	CASSRRLAGSYNEQFF
-	TRBV11-2	TRBJ2-1	CASSKQRGGNEQFF
few	TRBV2	TRBJ1-3	CASSGQPGNTIYF
-	TRBV7-9	TRBJ2-3	CASSTRDFPTPDTQYF
-	TRBV6-5	TRBJ2-5	CASKTSPQGETQYF
-	TRBV14	TRBJ2-2	CASSQDRGTHTGELFF
-	TRBV6-5	TRBJ2-7	CASRTGSGRHQQYF
-	TRBV7-3	TRBJ2-2	CASSLTAAGAGGELFF
-	TRBV7-2	TRBJ2-4	CASSTSGGAGTLAKNIQYF
-	TRBV15	TRBJ2-1	CATKRGATYNEQFF
-	TRBV29-1	TRBJ2-7	CSVDGGPPYEQYF
-	TRBV29-1	TRBJ2-3	CSVNPRLAGGGDTQYF
once	TRBV9	TRBJ2-3	CASSVSQVTDTQYF
-	TRBV4-3	TRBJ2-7	CASSQDWTYFYEQYF
-	TRBV7-2	TRBJ2-3	CASSLGGGRADTQYF
-	TRBV7-2	TRBJ2-7	CASSLGAGTSSNF
-	TRBV7-2	TRBJ1-2	CASSLQTVARGYTF
-	TRBV27	TRBJ2-7	CASSLFLRTSYEQYF
medium-sized	TRBV30	TRBJ1-1	CAWNGWNTEAFF
few	TRBV14	TRBJ2-7	CASSQGGREQYF
-	TRBV11-3	TRBJ2-7	CASNYQGRDEQYF
-	TRBV9	TRBJ2-3	CASSGRTDTQYF
-	TRBV5-1	TRBJ1-3	CASSLTGRGNTIYF
-	TRBV28	TRBJ2-4	CASSFSEAGGGKNIQYF
once	TRBV7-8	TRBJ1-4	CASSLTPGRPEKLFF
-	TRBV30	TRBJ1-3	CAWNPEAGSSGNTIYF
-	TRBV29-1	TRBJ2-7	CSVGVAGVEQYF
-	TRBV7-2	TRBJ2-5	CASSNRPQETQYF
once	TRBV5-4	TRBJ2-5	CASSSYEGQETQYF
-	TRBV7-9	TRBJ2-7	CASSRTGTVSYEQYF
-	TRBV7-9	TRBJ2-7	CASTRQGASSYEQYF
-	TRBV11-3	TRBJ2-1	CASSLRGRYNEQFF
-	TRBV11-2	TRBJ1-6	CASSLTRNSPLHF
-	TRBV7-2	TRBJ1-4	CASSSLTGRNEKLFF
once	TRBV28	TRBJ2-1	CASNLLGKGQGAGEQFF
-	TRBV13	TRBJ1-2	CASSLVTYGYTF
-	TRBV9	TRBJ2-2	CASSRTSKEELFF
-	TRBV18	TRBJ2-5	CASSPGYQETQYF
-	TRBV10-1	TRBJ2-5	CASSEAGEETQYF
-	TRBV7-6	TRBJ1-1	CASSLALTGTEAFF
-	TRBV5-6	TRBJ2-5	CASSRLQGIETQYF
few	TRBV4-1	TRBJ2-5	CASSQVIARGPQETQYF
-	TRBV18	TRBJ2-3	CASSTDPTGTQYF